The entry that follows covers one TCR beta chain sequence. Germline lookup yields CDR1 DFQATT and CDR2 SNEGSKA (reference sequence). The CDR3 has 14 residues. Trimming cost V 3 bases and J 5 bases; bases outside gene matches: 4. The data belong to a study of blood T cell repertoires in COVID-19. Assay used: immunoSEQ multiplex PCR; TCRdb lists only in-frame clones, some missing. The repertoire holds some 19,000 clones, with roughly 86% as singletons. Sequenced material: peripheral blood. This TCR was recovered from a man between 65 and 79 years old with acute or convalescent COVID-19. The genes are TRBV20-1 and TRBJ2-1, with TRBD2 matching 10 bases. The CDR3 region has the DNA TGCAGTGCTAGTCCACTAGCGGGGAACAATGAGCAGTTCTTC. Its translation is CSASPLAGNNEQFF.